Presented here are 6 T cell receptor beta chains from one specimen sequenced in a study of blood T cell repertoires in COVID-19. Assay used: immunoSEQ multiplex PCR; TCRdb lists only in-frame clones, some missing. The sample shows 200,000 or so clones, about 84% of them seen only once. What was sequenced was peripheral blood. All receptors come from a woman in her twenties or thirties with acute or convalescent COVID-19.

The J gene is TRBJ2-7, the V gene TRBV11-2, with 9 bases that match TRBD1. The germline V gene has CDR1 SGHAT and CDR2 FQNNGV. Trimming took 5 bases from V and 0 from J; bases not matched to a gene: 14. There are 18 residues in the CDR3. CDR3 in DNA: TGTGCCAGCAGCGCGGATATCCCTGGGACAGGGAACTCCTACGAGCAGTACTTC. Its protein is CASSADIPGTGNSYEQYF.

V usage is TRBV19 and J usage is TRBJ1-2, with 7 bases matching TRBD1. The CDR3 covers 13 residues. The germline gives CDR1 LNHDA, CDR2 SQIVND (reference sequence). J was trimmed by 4 bases and V by 7 bases; bases with no gene match: 6. DNA of the CDR3: TGTGCCAGTAACTCGGACAGGCTCTATGGCTACACCTTC. Translating it yields CASNSDRLYGYTF.

This chain connects TRBV20-1 to TRBJ2-7, with 7 positions matching TRBD2. The V and J ends lost 3 bases and 5 bases, in that order; junction bases with no gene match: 10. The CDR3 runs to 14 residues. Germline lookup yields CDR1 DFQATT and CDR2 SNEGSKA (reference sequence). CDR3 sequence reads: CSASWAGVGHEQYF. CDR3 bases: TGCAGTGCTAGTTGGGCGGGGGTAGGACACGAGCAGTACTTC.

In DNA form, the CDR3 reads TGTGCCACCAGTGATCCGACTCCGGGACAGAAAAAGGGGGAGCAGTTCTTC. Amino acids: CATSDPTPGQKKGEQFF. The chain has TRBV24-1 and TRBJ2-1, with 7 bases matching TRBD1. Germline loops: CDR1 KGHDR, CDR2 SFDVKD. The CDR3 runs to 17 residues. J was trimmed by 10 bases and V by 3 bases; bases with no gene match: 17.

V usage is TRBV2 and J usage is TRBJ1-4, with 9 bases matching TRBD1. CDR1 and CDR2 (germline): SNHLY, FYNNEI. The J segment lost 6 bases and the V segment lost 3 bases, leaving 8 bases of the junction unmatched. The CDR3 is made up of 16 amino acids. The CDR3 DNA reads as TGTGCCAGCAGTGATTCACCGTGGGACAGGGATGAAAAACTGTTTTTT. It codes for CASSDSPWDRDEKLFF.

The J gene is TRBJ1-3, the V gene TRBV2, with TRBD1 matching 7 bases. V was clipped by 10 bases and J by 6 bases; unmatched bases: 12. Germline V CDR1 and CDR2: SNHLY, FYNNEI. The CDR3 extends over 14 amino acids. This chain's CDR3 is CATTRLQGTNTIYF. As DNA, the CDR3 is TGTGCCACCACCCGTTTACAGGGGACAAACACCATATATTTT.